This record covers a single TCR beta chain. The sample comes from a study of blood T cell repertoires in COVID-19. Libraries were prepared by immunoSEQ multiplex PCR; TCRdb keeps only in-frame clonotypes and omits some of them. The data hold around 330,000 clones, with around 90% observed a single time. Trimming cost V 6 bases and J 2 bases, with 14 bases left between them. CDR1 is SGHRS, CDR2 YFSETQ, per germline. CDR3 size: 14 residues. V usage is TRBV5-1 and J usage is TRBJ2-5; possibly TRBD2 for D (6 bases). The specimen sequenced was PBMCs or T cells enriched from blood (not recorded which). This receptor was identified in a man in his sixties who had recovered from COVID-19. CDR3 sequence: CASTPGAGQETQYF. Written as DNA, the CDR3 is TGCGCCAGCACGCCGGGCGCGGGGCAAGAGACCCAGTACTTC.